The present T cell receptor beta chain was sequenced within a study of T cell responses to AZD1222 COVID-19 vaccine. The table came from immunoSEQ multiplex PCR; TCRdb's copy has only in-frame clones and leaves some out. The sample has under 130,000 clones, roughly 89% seen once; the top ten hold about two fifths. Germline CDR1 ENHRY, CDR2 SYGVKD. Trimming left V 3 bases short and J 4 bases short, with 12 bases between. The CDR3 covers 14 residues. The sequenced sample was peripheral blood, obtained 28 days after the second AZD1222 dose. The V call is TRBV10-3, the J call TRBJ1-1; D gene uncertain. The TCR sequence derives from an adult who received the AZD1222 COVID-19 vaccine. This CDR3 reads CAISDSWTVTEAFF. CDR3 DNA: TGTGCCATCAGTGACAGCTGGACGGTCACTGAAGCTTTCTTT.